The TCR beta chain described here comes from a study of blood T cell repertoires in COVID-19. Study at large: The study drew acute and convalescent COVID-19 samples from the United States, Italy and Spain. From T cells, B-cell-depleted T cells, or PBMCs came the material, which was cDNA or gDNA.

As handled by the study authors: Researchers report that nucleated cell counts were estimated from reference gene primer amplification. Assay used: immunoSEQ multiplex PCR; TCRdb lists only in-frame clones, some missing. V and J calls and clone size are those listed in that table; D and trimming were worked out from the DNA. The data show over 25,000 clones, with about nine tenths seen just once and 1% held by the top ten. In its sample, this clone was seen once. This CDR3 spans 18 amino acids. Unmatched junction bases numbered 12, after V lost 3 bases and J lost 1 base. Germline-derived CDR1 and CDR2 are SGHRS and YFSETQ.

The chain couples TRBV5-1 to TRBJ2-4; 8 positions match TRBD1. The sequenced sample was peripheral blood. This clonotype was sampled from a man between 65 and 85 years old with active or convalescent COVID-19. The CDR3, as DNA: TGCGCCAGCAGCTATCAGGACAGGGTAGAAAGGGCCAAAAACATTCAGTACTTC. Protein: CASSYQDRVERAKNIQYF.